This T cell receptor (beta chain) was sequenced in a study of control samples from healthy donors and cancer patients. Data came from immunoSEQ multiplex PCR; TCRdb stores just in-frame clones and leaves some out. The sample comprises about 110,000 clones, approximately 80% of which are singletons, and roughly 6.5% rests with the top ten. The receptor was derived from a man younger than 35 in good health. The sample was blood.

The CDR3 protein is CASSFSKTGWGEQFF. As DNA, the CDR3 is TGTGCCAGCAGTTTTTCCAAAACCGGTTGGGGCGAGCAGTTCTTC. V is TRBV28 and J is TRBJ2-1; TRBD1 is a possible D gene (5 bases). Per the germline V gene, CDR1 is MDHEN and CDR2 is SYDVKM. The CDR3 has 15 residues. The germline V and J ends were trimmed by 3 bases and 10 bases, with 19 bases remaining between them.